This is a list of T cell receptor beta chains from one sample in a study of CD8+CD57+ T cells in acquired aplastic anemia. MiXCR, applied by TCRdb to the reads, yields one record per CDR3 protein. This table holds 250,000 to 300,000 distinct CDR3 sequences, around 60% found once. Input material: sorted CD4+, CD8+, or CD8+CD57+ T cells (not recorded which) from PBMCs. Every receptor here comes from a human donor with severe aplastic anemia or a healthy control (not recorded which). Each CDR3 is given with its conserved first and last residue. A D gene is named only where the DNA matches it firmly. Size tells how often a clone was seen (once, few, many) or the class of an expanded clone, and some rows leave it out.

J gene: TRBJ2-1; V gene: TRBV29-1; clone size: once; D gene: NA; CDR3 length: 11; CDR3 protein: CSVGEYNEQFF; CDR3 DNA: TGCAGCGTAGGAGAGTACAATGAGCAGTTCTTC
J gene: TRBJ1-6; V gene: TRBV20-1; clone size: NA; D gene: TRBD1; CDR3 length: 13; CDR3 protein: CSATGGSNSPLHF; CDR3 DNA: TGCAGTGCTACAGGGGGTTCTAATTCACCCCTCCACTTT
J gene: TRBJ2-2; V gene: TRBV20-1; clone size: NA; D gene: NA; CDR3 length: 13; CDR3 protein: CSAPSANTGELFF; CDR3 DNA: TGCAGTGCTCCCTCGGCGAACACCGGGGAGCTGTTTTTT
J gene: TRBJ2-7; V gene: TRBV10-2; clone size: NA; D gene: NA; CDR3 length: 14; CDR3 protein: CARRRTVSSYEQYF; CDR3 DNA: TGCGCAAGACGAAGGACAGTCAGCTCCTACGAGCAGTACTTC
J gene: TRBJ2-3; V gene: TRBV10-1; clone size: NA; D gene: NA; CDR3 length: 15; CDR3 protein: CASNKRQGSTDTQYF; CDR3 DNA: TGCGCCAGCAATAAAAGGCAGGGGAGCACAGATACGCAGTATTTT
J gene: TRBJ2-1; V gene: TRBV7-8; clone size: NA; D gene: NA; CDR3 length: 12; CDR3 protein: CASSPEQVEQFF; CDR3 DNA: TGTGCCAGCAGCCCAGAGCAAGTTGAGCAGTTCTTC
J gene: TRBJ2-3; V gene: TRBV20-1; clone size: few; D gene: NA; CDR3 length: 14; CDR3 protein: CSASGGPGTDTQYF; CDR3 DNA: TGCAGTGCTTCCGGGGGGCCGGGCACAGATACGCAGTATTTT
J gene: TRBJ1-4; V gene: TRBV25-1; clone size: NA; D gene: NA; CDR3 length: 15; CDR3 protein: CASSDPGSGNEKLFF; CDR3 DNA: TGTGCCAGCAGTGACCCAGGGTCTGGTAATGAAAAACTGTTTTTT
J gene: TRBJ2-3; V gene: TRBV3-1; clone size: many; D gene: TRBD2; CDR3 length: 15; CDR3 protein: CASSQTSGGSDTQYF; CDR3 DNA: TGTGCCAGCAGCCAAACTAGCGGGGGGTCAGATACGCAGTATTTT
J gene: TRBJ1-2; V gene: TRBV5-4; clone size: NA; D gene: TRBD1; CDR3 length: 14; CDR3 protein: CASSFGTGDYGYTF; CDR3 DNA: TGTGCCAGCAGCTTCGGGACAGGGGACTATGGCTACACCTTC
J gene: TRBJ1-1; V gene: TRBV25-1; clone size: many; D gene: TRBD1; CDR3 length: 15; CDR3 protein: CASSDPGGAGTEAFF; CDR3 DNA: TGTGCCAGCAGTGACCCAGGGGGCGCGGGCACTGAAGCTTTCTTT
J gene: TRBJ2-2; V gene: TRBV7-6; clone size: once; D gene: NA; CDR3 length: 16; CDR3 protein: CASSLSQGANTGELFF; CDR3 DNA: TGTGCCAGCAGCTTATCACAGGGCGCGAACACCGGGGAGCTGTTTTTT
J gene: TRBJ2-5; V gene: TRBV12-3/TRBV12-4; clone size: NA; D gene: NA; CDR3 length: 13; CDR3 protein: CASSLGSGETQYF; CDR3 DNA: TGTGCCAGCAGTTTAGGGTCTGGGGAGACCCAGTACTTC
J gene: TRBJ2-7; V gene: TRBV2; clone size: NA; D gene: NA; CDR3 length: 15; CDR3 protein: CASSENFGSSYEQYF; CDR3 DNA: TGTGCCAGCAGTGAAAATTTCGGGAGCTCCTACGAGCAGTACTTC
J gene: TRBJ1-3; V gene: TRBV4-1; clone size: many; D gene: NA; CDR3 length: 15; CDR3 protein: CASSQSDLSGNTIYF; CDR3 DNA: TGCGCCAGCAGCCAAAGCGATCTCTCTGGAAACACCATATATTTT
J gene: TRBJ1-1; V gene: TRBV10-3; clone size: NA; D gene: NA; CDR3 length: 13; CDR3 protein: CAISAGWDTEAFF; CDR3 DNA: TGTGCCATCAGTGCAGGGTGGGACACTGAAGCTTTCTTT
J gene: TRBJ2-7; V gene: TRBV29-1; clone size: many; D gene: NA; CDR3 length: 13; CDR3 protein: CSVERGLGEEQYF; CDR3 DNA: TGCAGCGTTGAACGGGGGTTGGGTGAAGAGCAGTACTTC